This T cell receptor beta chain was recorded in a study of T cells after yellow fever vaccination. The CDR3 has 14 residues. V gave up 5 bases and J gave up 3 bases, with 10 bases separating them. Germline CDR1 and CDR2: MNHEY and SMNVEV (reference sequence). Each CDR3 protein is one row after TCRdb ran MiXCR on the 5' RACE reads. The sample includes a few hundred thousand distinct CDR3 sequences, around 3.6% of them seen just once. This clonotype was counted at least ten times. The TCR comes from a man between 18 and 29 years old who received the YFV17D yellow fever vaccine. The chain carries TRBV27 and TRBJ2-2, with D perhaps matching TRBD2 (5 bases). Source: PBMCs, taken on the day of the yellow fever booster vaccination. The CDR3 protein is CASSRRLHTGELFF. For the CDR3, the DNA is TGTGCCAGCAGTCGAAGACTACACACCGGGGAGCTGTTTTTT.